A single sample is the source of the 18 T cell receptor beta chains below, sequenced in a study of molecular identifiers for immune sequencing clone quantification. TCRdb re-called the PCR reads through MiXCR, storing one row per CDR3 protein. Found here are about 330,000 distinct CDR3 sequences, roughly 24% of them singletons; the top ten hold 0.74%. The sample comprised naive CD8+ T cells from blood, with Jurkat cell RNA spiked in. Subset defined: FACS-sorted CD8+CD4-CCR7+CD45RA+ naive T cells. Receptor source: a human donor in good health. Some libraries in this study had Jurkat cell RNA spiked in.

This clonotype was recorded a few times. The rearrangement links TRBV27 to TRBJ2-1, with 10 bases matching TRBD2. CDR1 MNHEY and CDR2 SMNVEV come from the germline V gene (reference sequence). This CDR3 has 15 residues. J gave up 8 bases and V 10 bases, and 14 bases lay outside the gene matches. As DNA, the CDR3 is TGTGCCACCAAACTAGCGGGGTACGGGGGGTATGAGCAGTTCTTC. Its translation is CATKLAGYGGYEQFF.

This clonotype came up a few times. The chain is built from TRBV9 and TRBJ2-6; D ambiguous. Per the germline V gene, CDR1 is SGDLS and CDR2 is YYNGEE. The CDR3 sequence is 15 residues long. The V end lost 4 bases, the J end lost 0 bases, and 8 bases lay between the germline ends. CDR3 loop: CASSSSSSGANVLTF. Here the CDR3 DNA reads TGTGCCAGCAGCTCCAGCAGCTCTGGGGCCAACGTCCTGACTTTC.

This clonotype has more than one count but fewer than ten. This chain links TRBV27 with TRBJ2-7; TRBD2 agrees at 11 bases. Per the germline V gene, CDR1 is MNHEY and CDR2 is SMNVEV (reference sequence). There are 14 residues in the CDR3. The V segment lost 4 bases and the J segment 2 bases; nucleotides outside the gene matches: 1. The CDR3 is CASSYSGGAYEQYF. CDR3 DNA: TGTGCCAGCAGTTATAGCGGGGGGGCCTACGAGCAGTACTTC.

This clonotype has only a few counts. The chain is built from TRBV27 and TRBJ2-7; perhaps TRBD2 as D (6 bases). The germline gives CDR1 MNHEY, CDR2 SMNVEV (reference sequence). The CDR3 has 12 amino acids. Deletions cut 8 bases from V and 2 bases from J, with 10 bases between. This CDR3 reads CASHGSPYEQYF. CDR3 in DNA: TGTGCCAGCCACGGGAGCCCCTACGAGCAGTACTTC.

The CDR3: CASSQDGLAGGPSDTQYF. The CDR3 DNA reads as TGCGCCAGCAGCCAAGATGGACTAGCGGGAGGGCCGTCAGATACGCAGTATTTT. This chain joins TRBV4-3 and TRBJ2-3; 15 bases are shared with TRBD2. Trimming at V came to 0 bases and at J to 4 bases, leaving 5 bases not matched to a gene. The CDR3 consists of 18 residues. Germline V lookup: CDR1 LGHNA, CDR2 YSLEER.

This clonotype was counted ten times or more. This sequence joins TRBV7-9 and TRBJ2-6, with TRBD2 as a possible D gene (5 bases). Trimming shortened V by 2 bases and J by 8 bases, and 31 bases separated the two germline ends. The V gene's germline CDR1 is SEHNR and CDR2 FQNEAQ (reference sequence). CDR3 length equals 21 residues. The CDR3 loop reads CASSLSPGAQRKIRGTNVLTF. The CDR3 DNA reads TGTGCCAGCAGCTTAAGTCCGGGCGCGCAGCGTAAAATCAGAGGGACCAACGTCCTGACTTTC.

The chain uses TRBV6-2 or TRBV6-3 and TRBJ1-1; TRBD1 matches at 9 bases. The CDR3 spans 15 residues. After removal of 7 bases from V and 6 bases from J, the junction contained 12 bases not matched to a gene. From germline, CDR1 is MNHEY and CDR2 SVGEGT. The DNA for the CDR3 is TGTGCCAGCAACAATTACAGGGGGCGCGTGTCTGAAGCTTTCTTT. It encodes CASNNYRGRVSEAFF.

J is TRBJ2-7 and V is TRBV20-1, with D perhaps assigned TRBD1 or TRBD2 (6 bases each). CDR1 is DFQATT and CDR2 is SNEGSKA in the germline V gene (reference sequence). This CDR3 has 15 amino acids. The CDR3 DNA sequence: TGCACCCTAACAGGGCTTCGGGAGTCCCCCTACGAGCAGTACTTC. Amino acids: CTLTGLRESPYEQYF.

This clonotype was seen more than once but under ten times. V usage is TRBV30 and J usage is TRBJ1-5; no clear D. This CDR3 is built from 16 residues. The ends were cut back, 3 bases at V and 0 bases at J, with 15 bases in the middle. Germline V gene sequence: CDR1 GTSNPN, CDR2 SVGIG (reference sequence). The CDR3 nucleotides read TGTGCCTGGAGACGAAGATGGACCCTTAGCAATCAGCCCCAGCATTTT. Translation: CAWRRRWTLSNQPQHF. The variable domain in full, with the rest retrieved from reference TRBV30 and TRBJ1-5, is SQTIHQWPATLVQPVGSPLSLECTVEGTSNPNLYWYRQAAGRGLQLLFYSVGIGQISSEVPQNLSASRPQDRQFILSSKKLLLSDSGFYLCAWRRRWTLSNQPQHFGDGTRLSIL.

The chain joins TRBV5-6 to TRBJ2-3; 7 positions agree with TRBD2. CDR1 and CDR2 (germline): SGHDT, YYEEEE. Trimming at V came to 0 bases and at J to 3 bases, leaving 7 bases not matched to a gene. The CDR3 runs 16 residues. The CDR3: CASSLVSSGFTDTQYF. CDR3 in DNA: TGTGCCAGCAGCTTGGTGTCTAGCGGATTTACAGATACGCAGTATTTT. The variable domain in full, with the rest retrieved from reference TRBV5-6 and TRBJ2-3, is DAGVTQSPTHLIKTRGQQVTLRCSPKSGHDTVSWYQQALGQGPQFIFQYYEEEERQRGNFPDRFSGHQFPNYSSELNVNALLLGDSALYLCASSLVSSGFTDTQYFGPGTRLTVL.

This clonotype showed up many times. The chain couples TRBV12-3 or TRBV12-4 to TRBJ2-2; D gene unclear. Between the trimmed V and J ends, which lost 3 bases and 6 bases, there was a span of 8 bases. The CDR3 contains 13 residues. CDR3 sequence: CASSFGYAGELFF. CDR3 bases: TGTGCCAGCAGTTTTGGTTACGCCGGGGAGCTGTTTTTT.

The V gene is TRBV18, the J gene TRBJ2-3; 9 bases match TRBD2. Germline CDR1 KGHSH, CDR2 LQKENI. The CDR3 sequence is 17 residues long. V lost 3 bases, J lost 0 bases, and 7 bases stayed unmatched. The CDR3 nucleotides read TGTGCCAGCTCACCCTACCGAACTAGCGGGAGCACAGATACGCAGTATTTT. Amino acid sequence: CASSPYRTSGSTDTQYF.

In this sample, this clonotype turned up many times. The V gene is TRBV7-9, the J gene TRBJ2-5; D possibly corresponds to TRBD1 (5 bases). The CDR3 has 13 amino acids. From germline, CDR1 is SEHNR and CDR2 FQNEAQ (reference sequence). The V end lost 5 bases, the J end lost 2 bases, and 9 bases lay between the germline ends. The CDR3 DNA reads as TGTGCCAGCAGCCTGAGACAGCAAGAGACCCAGTACTTC. It translates to CASSLRQQETQYF.

V gene TRBV28 combines with J gene TRBJ1-1; no clear D gene. V was clipped by 3 bases and J by 1 base, with 18 bases between them. The CDR3 contains 17 residues. The germline CDR1 and CDR2 sequences are MDHEN and SYDVKM. The CDR3 nucleotides read TGTGCCAGCAGTTTGTGGAGGCCGGAGCCCACGAACACTGAAGCTTTCTTT. Translation gives CASSLWRPEPTNTEAFF. Supplemented by reference TRBV28 and TRBJ1-1, the full variable domain reads DVKVTQSSRYLVKRTGEKVFLECVQDMDHENMFWYRQDPGLGLRLIYFSYDVKMKEKGDIPEGYSVSREKKERFSLILESASTNQTSMYLCASSLWRPEPTNTEAFFGQGTRLTVV.

The chain employs TRBV7-2 and TRBJ2-5, with 7 bases identical to TRBD2. In germline, CDR1 is SGHTA, CDR2 FQGNSA. J lost 2 bases, V lost 4 bases, and 13 bases had no gene match. The length of the CDR3 is 17 residues. The CDR3, as DNA: TGTGCCAGCAGCTCCCCTTTGCTATCGGGGGGACAAGAGACCCAGTACTTC. It specifies CASSSPLLSGGQETQYF.

This clonotype was seen a few times. The rearrangement joins TRBV6-1 to TRBJ2-7; D gene ambiguous. From germline, CDR1 is MNHNS and CDR2 SASEGT. This CDR3 comprises 17 residues. The V gene lost 2 bases and the J gene lost 2 bases, with 19 bases spanning the gap. CDR3 residues: CASSEKFRRHATYEQYF. DNA of the CDR3: TGTGCCAGCAGTGAAAAATTTCGGAGACATGCAACCTACGAGCAGTACTTC.

About this clonotype itself: At one boundary the junction diverges from the germline segment, which might be a read error. V gene TRBV12-3 or TRBV12-4 combines with J gene TRBJ1-4, with D hard to call. The CDR3 consists of 15 residues. CDR3 sequence: CASSYGKVADELLLF. The CDR3 DNA reads TGTGCCAGCAGTTATGGGAAGGTTGCTGATGAATTACTGCTTTTT.

This clonotype was found a few times. The rearrangement joins TRBV20-1 to TRBJ2-1; 7 nucleotides line up with TRBD1. This CDR3 region has 12 residues. The germline V gene has CDR1 DFQATT and CDR2 SNEGSKA (reference sequence). The V and J ends lost 7 bases and 6 bases, in that order; junction bases with no gene match: 6. The CDR3 region has the DNA TGCAGTGTACTGACAGGGCCCAATGAGCAGTTCTTC. Translated, it gives CSVLTGPNEQFF.